This T cell receptor (beta chain) is drawn from a study of T cell changes during pregnancy in multiple sclerosis. This clone was recorded only once. The CDR3 sequence is 15 residues long. After removal of 6 bases from V and 2 bases from J, the junction contained 5 bases not matched to a gene. Per germline, CDR1 MNHEY and CDR2 SMNVEV (reference sequence). Some clones are missing from TCRdb's copy, which holds only in-frame ones; the method was immunoSEQ multiplex PCR. The table records 130,000 or so clones, roughly 97% of them present only once. The V gene is TRBV27, the J gene TRBJ1-5; 9 nucleotides line up with TRBD1. The sequences come from peripheral blood, collected after pregnancy. The origin of this receptor is a female donor with multiple sclerosis, enrolled in a pregnancy study. Here the CDR3 reads CASSDRGTGNQPQHF. CDR3 coding DNA: TGTGCCAGCAGCGACAGGGGGACAGGCAATCAGCCCCAGCATTTT.